Below, 18 T cell receptor beta chains from the same sample are listed, as sequenced in a study of cytomegalovirus exposure and HLA in healthy donors. The primer mix had 60 Vbeta and 13 Jbeta primers. TCRdb keeps only in-frame clones here, not all; method: immunoSEQ multiplex PCR. This sample has around 190,000 clones; about 80% occur once, and the top ten carry approximately 4%. Sequenced sample: PBMCs. All receptors come from a woman aged 30 to 39 in good health and CMV-seropositive.

The chain couples TRBV23-1 to TRBJ1-1, with D perhaps matching TRBD1 (5 bases). TRBV23-1 is flagged as an ORF with uncertain function. The ends were cut back, 3 bases at V and 1 base at J, with 6 bases in the middle. The length of the CDR3 is 13 residues. Here the CDR3 DNA reads TGCGCCAGCAGTCACGGGGGGAACACTGAAGCTTTCTTT. Protein sequence: CASSHGGNTEAFF.

The chain couples TRBV7-2 to TRBJ2-4; 12 bases map to TRBD2. Trimming at V came to 4 bases and at J to 7 bases, leaving 5 bases not matched to a gene. Germline CDR1 SGHTA, CDR2 FQGNSA. There are 15 residues in the CDR3. As DNA, the CDR3 is TGTGCCAGCAGCTCCTCTAGCGGGAGGGCCAACATTCAGTACTTC. Its protein product is CASSSSSGRANIQYF.

The sample holds one count of this clone. In DNA form, the CDR3 reads TGCAGCGCGGCGACTAGCTCAGGGGACGAGCAGTACTTC. Its protein is CSAATSSGDEQYF. The chain employs TRBV29-1 and TRBJ2-7; perhaps TRBD2 as D (7 bases). Deletions cut 7 bases from V and 5 bases from J, with 18 bases between. The germline gives CDR1 SQVTM, CDR2 ANQGSEA. The CDR3 has 13 amino acids.

The CDR3 sequence: CASSLQGEDTQYF. The CDR3 bases are TGTGCCAGCAGTTTACAGGGTGAGGATACGCAGTATTTT. The chain has TRBV6-4 and TRBJ2-3; perhaps TRBD1 as D (6 bases). V lost 5 bases and J 6 bases, leaving 12 bases between the germline ends. This CDR3 contains 13 residues. Germline loops: CDR1 MRHNA, CDR2 SNTAGT.

This rearrangement joins TRBV29-1 to TRBJ2-5, with 8 bases matching TRBD1. Germline loops: CDR1 SQVTM, CDR2 ANQGSEA. The CDR3 length is 15 residues. V gave up 6 bases and J gave up 7 bases; unmatched junction bases: 16. The CDR3 region is CSVGMGQASLGTQYF. DNA of the CDR3: TGCAGCGTGGGAATGGGACAGGCCTCACTCGGGACCCAGTACTTC.

The chain recombines TRBV25-1 with TRBJ1-2; D is unclear. Germline-derived CDR1 and CDR2 are MGHDK and SYGVNS. The CDR3 has 13 residues. Trimming took 6 bases from V and 5 from J, leaving 13 bases between them. DNA of the CDR3: TGTGCCAGCAGCCCCGCGGGGAGGTATGGCTACACCTTC. It is translated as CASSPAGRYGYTF.

The V and J genes are TRBV2 and TRBJ1-1; D is unclear. CDR1 SNHLY and CDR2 FYNNEI come from the germline V gene. Trimming shortened V by 6 bases and J by 3 bases, and 14 bases separated the two germline ends. The CDR3 length is 14 residues. The CDR3 nucleotides read TGTGCCAGCAGCAATTCAGGAGGGTACACTGAAGCTTTCTTT. Translation gives CASSNSGGYTEAFF.

The count of this clone is one. The chain employs TRBV10-3 and TRBJ1-5; TRBD1 matches 12 bases. This CDR3 region has 15 residues. The germline CDR1 and CDR2 sequences are ENHRY and SYGVKD. The V segment lost 3 bases and the J segment 8 bases; nucleotides outside the gene matches: 5. The CDR3, as DNA: TGTGCCATCAGTGAAGGGACAGGGGGCAAAGAGCCCCAGCATTTT. Residues: CAISEGTGGKEPQHF.

V gene TRBV2 combines with J gene TRBJ2-5; 9 bases align to TRBD1. The length of the CDR3 is 16 residues. Germline CDR1 is SNHLY and CDR2 is FYNNEI. Trimming at V came to 4 bases and at J to 5 bases, leaving 11 bases not matched to a gene. CDR3 protein: CASSVPQGAILETQYF. CDR3 sequence (DNA): TGTGCCAGCAGTGTACCACAGGGGGCAATTTTGGAGACCCAGTACTTC.

The chain uses TRBV19 and TRBJ2-5; 10 bases are a match to TRBD1. CDR1 and CDR2 (germline): LNHDA, SQIVND (reference sequence). The J segment lost 4 bases and the V segment lost 6 bases, leaving 5 bases of the junction unmatched. The CDR3 has 14 amino acids. CDR3 in DNA: TGTGCCAGTAGCCGACAGGGGGCAGGAGAGACCCAGTACTTC. Translated, it gives CASSRQGAGETQYF. The full variable domain, its missing parts supplied by reference TRBV19 and TRBJ2-5, is DGGITQSPKYLFRKEGQNVTLSCEQNLNHDAMYWYRQDPGQGLRLIYYSQIVNDFQKGDIAEGYSVSREKKESFPLTVTSAQKNPTAFYLCASSRQGAGETQYFGPGTRLLVL.

This chain links TRBV5-6 with TRBJ2-2, with D perhaps matching TRBD2 (6 bases). With 4 bases removed from V and 9 bases from J, the gap between germline ends came to 10 bases. The CDR3 contains 12 residues. The germline CDR1 and CDR2 sequences are SGHDT and YYEEEE. The DNA for the CDR3 is TGTGCCAGCAGCGGGGGAGGAAGGGAGCTGTTTTTT. It codes for CASSGGGRELFF.

In this sample, this clone turned up a few times. The chain links TRBV10-2 to TRBJ2-7, with TRBD2 identical over 10 bases. The germline CDR1 and CDR2 sequences are WSHSY and SAAADI. The ends lost 5 bases at V and 2 bases at J; junction bases unmatched: 3. The CDR3 consists of 14 residues. In DNA, the CDR3 is TGCGCCAGCAGTCTAAGCGGGGGGGCCTACGAGCAGTACTTC. It translates to CASSLSGGAYEQYF.

The V gene is TRBV6-5, the J gene TRBJ1-1, with D hard to call. The germline V gene encodes CDR1 MNHEY and CDR2 SVGAGI. This CDR3 is 14 amino acids long. V dropped 3 bases and J dropped 2 bases, with 10 bases sitting between them. The CDR3 spells CASSYLQANTEAFF. Here the CDR3 DNA reads TGTGCCAGCAGTTATCTTCAAGCAAACACTGAAGCTTTCTTT.

The V and J genes are TRBV6-5 and TRBJ2-5; a weak D match, TRBD1 (5 bases). This CDR3 comprises 12 residues. V was clipped by 6 bases and J by 5 bases, with 10 bases between them. Germline assignment: CDR1 MNHEY and CDR2 SVGAGI. The CDR3 DNA reads TGTGCCAGCAGCCCAGGGCAGGAGACCCAGTACTTC. It yields the protein CASSPGQETQYF.

This clone has only a few counts. In DNA, the CDR3 is TGTGCCATCAGTCTATCGGACAATGAGCAGTTCTTC. As protein: CAISLSDNEQFF. The rearrangement uses TRBV10-3 and TRBJ2-1, with no clear D. The V gene's germline CDR1 is ENHRY and CDR2 SYGVKD. The CDR3 extends over 12 amino acids. Trimming stripped 5 bases from V and 5 bases from J, with 7 bases between.

This clone was found a few times. V is TRBV19 and J is TRBJ1-1, with 7 bases lining up with TRBD1. The CDR3 length is 15 residues. Germline assignment: CDR1 LNHDA and CDR2 SQIVND (reference sequence). With V trimmed by 1 base and J by 3 bases, 5 bases remained unmatched. The CDR3, as DNA: TGTGCCAGTAGTATAGGGGCAGGGGGGTACACTGAAGCTTTCTTT. Residues: CASSIGAGGYTEAFF.

The chain is built from TRBV4-3 and TRBJ1-2; possible D gene TRBD1, 5 bases. Germline CDR1 LGHNA, CDR2 YSLEER. The CDR3 loop spans 14 amino acids. V lost 0 bases and J 7 bases, leaving 12 bases between the germline ends. CDR3: CASSQDQGAGGYTF. In DNA, the CDR3 is TGCGCCAGCAGCCAAGATCAGGGCGCCGGTGGCTACACCTTC.

This clone appeared a few times. The chain links TRBV6-5 to TRBJ2-7; maybe TRBD1 (6 bases). This CDR3 is built from 14 residues. V lost 5 bases to trimming and J lost 1 base, with 12 bases between them. Germline V gives CDR1 MNHEY, CDR2 SVGAGI. CDR3 coding DNA: TGTGCCAGCAGTCAAAGCCAGGGGTCCTACGAGCAGTACTTC. Amino acid sequence: CASSQSQGSYEQYF.